This TCR beta chain was retrieved from a study of shared clonotypes between healthy human individuals. Study background: The donor pool was made up of two women and a few men aged 18 to 49. Study results and caveats: Represented diversity, genetic and exposure-history alike, was limited by few donors. Only blood was sampled; tissue repertoires likely differ.

With respect to this clone: Its antigen is as yet unknown. The sample has other DNA sequences that encode this CDR3 too.

Profiling relied on immunoSEQ multiplex PCR, and the TCRdb table lists in-frame clones only, not all of them. The sample contains a few hundred thousand clones, 50% to 75% of which appear only once. Looked up from germline, CDR1 is SGHTA and CDR2 is FQGNSA. V was pared by 0 bases and J by 4 bases, with 6 bases between. This CDR3 spans 13 amino acids. The TCR was taken from a man between 25 and 39 years old in good health. The sample was memory CD4+ T cells sorted from blood. Documented subset: CD45RA-negative fraction. V and J are TRBV7-2 and TRBJ2-5; D call uncertain. In DNA, the CDR3 is TGTGCCAGCAGCTTAGCTGTAAGAGAGACCCAGTACTTC. It yields the protein CASSLAVRETQYF.